This T cell receptor beta chain came from a study of blood T cells in healthy people across ages. Findings and caveats of the study: Fewer expanded clones and more diversity marked long-lived versus aged donors.

The CDR3 loop spans 15 amino acids. Germline assignment: CDR1 MGHRA and CDR2 YSYEKL. Trimming stripped 1 base from V and 0 bases from J, with 7 bases between. Comments on this clonotype: Its matching antigen is unknown.

The second PCR ran about 6 to 11 cycles with a sample-barcoded 5' primer and J-beta primers. A single record per CDR3 protein comes from TCRdb applying MiXCR to the 5' RACE reads. The data hold 1.5 million to 2 million distinct CDR3 sequences, with 49% observed a single time. This chain joins TRBV4-1 and TRBJ1-5; no reliable D call. The receptor was derived from a woman aged 35 to 49 in good health. Specimen: blood. CDR3 bases: TGCGCCAGCAGCCAAGTGGAGACTAGCAATCAGCCCCAGCATTTT. It specifies CASSQVETSNQPQHF.